A selection of T cell receptor beta chains follows, all from one sample in a study of blood T cell repertoires in COVID-19. Data came from immunoSEQ multiplex PCR; TCRdb stores just in-frame clones and leaves some out. Among about 310,000 clones listed, approximately 91% were seen once. Sequenced: PBMCs or T cells enriched from blood (not recorded which). The receptors originated from a woman aged 40 to 50 who had recovered from COVID-19. Each CDR3 is given without its conserved first and last residue. Each record gives: clone size, V gene, CDR3 protein. The listing skips clone size in some rows; elsewhere it reads once, few, many or a size class.

clone size: .; V gene: TRBV7-9; CDR3 protein: ASSFTGVNTEAF
clone size: .; V gene: TRBV28; CDR3 protein: ASSPTGGRLSPLH
clone size: few; V gene: TRBV9; CDR3 protein: ASSVAQRTGGTSRTGELF
clone size: .; V gene: TRBV6-5; CDR3 protein: ASSYEASGGY
clone size: .; V gene: TRBV29-1; CDR3 protein: SVEPDLRQY
clone size: .; V gene: TRBV13; CDR3 protein: ASSLGGQGPYGYT
clone size: .; V gene: TRBV7-3; CDR3 protein: ASSPDPGTHEDTDTQY
clone size: .; V gene: TRBV5-1; CDR3 protein: ASSPEGLAGYNEQF
clone size: .; V gene: TRBV5-6; CDR3 protein: ASSQDRVPANYGYT
clone size: .; V gene: TRBV7-6; CDR3 protein: ASSSPLETGAQDYYGYT
clone size: .; V gene: TRBV29-1; CDR3 protein: SGGSGLYNEQF
clone size: .; V gene: TRBV19; CDR3 protein: ASSIVQGRETQY
clone size: .; V gene: TRBV29-1; CDR3 protein: SVEDRSGRAPGDTQY
clone size: .; V gene: TRBV19; CDR3 protein: ASSITGGIEGTEAF
clone size: .; V gene: TRBV7-9; CDR3 protein: ASSLSLAKNIQY
clone size: .; V gene: TRBV18; CDR3 protein: ASSQTDMNTEAF
clone size: .; V gene: TRBV11-3; CDR3 protein: ASSLWAGGRYEQY
clone size: .; V gene: TRBV6-2/TRBV6-3; CDR3 protein: ASSLDRGQQPQH
clone size: .; V gene: TRBV2; CDR3 protein: ASSYQGTSGSHYNEQF
clone size: .; V gene: TRBV9; CDR3 protein: ASSPAGGHTQY
clone size: once; V gene: TRBV5-4; CDR3 protein: ASSLTADPQETQY
clone size: .; V gene: TRBV5-1; CDR3 protein: ASSDQQGAYEQY
clone size: once; V gene: TRBV7-2; CDR3 protein: ASSLLRQTNEQF
clone size: .; V gene: TRBV7-2; CDR3 protein: ASSLEGGGLLLENYGYT
clone size: .; V gene: TRBV18; CDR3 protein: ASSSKPGERNTEAF
clone size: .; V gene: TRBV19; CDR3 protein: ASSSGTGTDSPLH
clone size: .; V gene: TRBV27; CDR3 protein: ASSPEWTGGKLF
clone size: .; V gene: TRBV7-9; CDR3 protein: ASSLVTSGYNEQF
clone size: .; V gene: TRBV2; CDR3 protein: ASSPTGVTEAF
clone size: .; V gene: TRBV3-1/TRBV3-2; CDR3 protein: ASSPHSRGRYEQF
clone size: .; V gene: TRBV28; CDR3 protein: ASSLGTETNTEAF
clone size: few; V gene: TRBV4-3; CDR3 protein: ASSQGPSPSYEQY
clone size: .; V gene: TRBV7-6; CDR3 protein: ASSSRTGGLEETQY
clone size: .; V gene: TRBV6-5; CDR3 protein: ASTASGSYEQY
clone size: .; V gene: TRBV6-1; CDR3 protein: ASSERTHRANYGYT
clone size: .; V gene: TRBV2; CDR3 protein: AVRGASYGYT
clone size: .; V gene: TRBV29-1; CDR3 protein: SVAGTRGETQY
clone size: .; V gene: TRBV9; CDR3 protein: ASSTSGTASSGNTIY
clone size: .; V gene: TRBV10-1; CDR3 protein: ASSEQQGMGEQY
clone size: .; V gene: TRBV5-1; CDR3 protein: ASSLEGGQNTEAF
clone size: .; V gene: TRBV7-2; CDR3 protein: ASSSWTSGGAGKTQY
clone size: .; V gene: TRBV5-6; CDR3 protein: ASSLGGALWETQY
clone size: .; V gene: TRBV11-2; CDR3 protein: ASSLGGSSYEQY
clone size: .; V gene: TRBV12-3/TRBV12-4; CDR3 protein: ASPTRPGVWAF
clone size: once; V gene: TRBV5-4; CDR3 protein: ASSSDLAGSSYNEQF